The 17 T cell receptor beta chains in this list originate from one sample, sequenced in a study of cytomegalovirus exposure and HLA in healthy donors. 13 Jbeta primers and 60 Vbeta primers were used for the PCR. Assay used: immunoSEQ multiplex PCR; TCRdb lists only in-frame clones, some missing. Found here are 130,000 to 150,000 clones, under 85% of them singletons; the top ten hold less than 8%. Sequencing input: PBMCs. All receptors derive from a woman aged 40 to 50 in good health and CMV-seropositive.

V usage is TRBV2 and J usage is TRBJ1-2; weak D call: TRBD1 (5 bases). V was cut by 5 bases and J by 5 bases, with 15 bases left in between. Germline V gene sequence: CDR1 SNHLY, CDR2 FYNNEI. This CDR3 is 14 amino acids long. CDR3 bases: TGTGCCAGCAGTCCTGGACAAAAGTCTTATGGCTACACCTTC. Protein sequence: CASSPGQKSYGYTF.

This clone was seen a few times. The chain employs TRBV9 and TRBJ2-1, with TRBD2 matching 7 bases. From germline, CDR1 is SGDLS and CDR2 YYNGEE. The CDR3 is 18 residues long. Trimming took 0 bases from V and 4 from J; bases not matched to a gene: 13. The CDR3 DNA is TGTGCCAGCAGCGTAGGGCTAGCGGATTTCATACTATACAATGAGCAGTTCTTC. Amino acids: CASSVGLADFILYNEQFF.

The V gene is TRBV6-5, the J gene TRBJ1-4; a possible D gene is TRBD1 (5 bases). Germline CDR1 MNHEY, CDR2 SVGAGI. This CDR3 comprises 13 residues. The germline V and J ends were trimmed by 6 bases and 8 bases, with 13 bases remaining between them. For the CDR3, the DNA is TGTGCCAGCAGAATAGCGGGGACGGAAAAACTGTTTTTT. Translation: CASRIAGTEKLFF.

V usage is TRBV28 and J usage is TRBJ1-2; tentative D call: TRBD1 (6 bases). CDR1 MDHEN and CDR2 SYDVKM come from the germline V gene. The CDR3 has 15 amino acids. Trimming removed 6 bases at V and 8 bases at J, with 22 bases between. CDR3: CASSSTLLGTRGYTF. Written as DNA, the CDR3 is TGTGCCAGCAGCTCCACCCTTCTCGGGACAAGAGGCTACACCTTC.

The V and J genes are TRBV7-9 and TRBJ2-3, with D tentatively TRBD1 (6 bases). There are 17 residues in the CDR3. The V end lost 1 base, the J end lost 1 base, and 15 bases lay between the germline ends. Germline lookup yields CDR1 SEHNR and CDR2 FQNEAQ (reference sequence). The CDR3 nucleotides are TGTGCCAGCAGCTTAGAGTCAGGGGTTATTGGCACAGATACGCAGTATTTT. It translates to CASSLESGVIGTDTQYF.

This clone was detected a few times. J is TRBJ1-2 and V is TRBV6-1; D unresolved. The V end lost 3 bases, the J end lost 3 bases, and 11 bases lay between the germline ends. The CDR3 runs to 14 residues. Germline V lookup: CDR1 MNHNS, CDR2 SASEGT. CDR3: CASSDSTTYYGYTF. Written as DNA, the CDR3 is TGTGCCAGCAGTGATAGTACGACTTACTATGGCTACACCTTC.

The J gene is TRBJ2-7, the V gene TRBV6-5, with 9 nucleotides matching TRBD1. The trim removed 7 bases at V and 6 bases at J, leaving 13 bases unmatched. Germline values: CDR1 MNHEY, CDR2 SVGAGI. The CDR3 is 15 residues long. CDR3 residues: CASKGARDRASEQYF. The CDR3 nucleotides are TGTGCCAGCAAAGGGGCCCGGGACAGGGCCTCCGAGCAGTACTTC.

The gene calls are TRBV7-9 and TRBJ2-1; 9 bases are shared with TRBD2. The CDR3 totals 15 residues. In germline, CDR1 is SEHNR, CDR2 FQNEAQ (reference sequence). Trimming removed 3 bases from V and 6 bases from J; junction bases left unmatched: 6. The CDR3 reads CASSFRGGGTNEQFF. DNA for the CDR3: TGTGCCAGCAGCTTCCGCGGGGGGGGGACCAATGAGCAGTTCTTC.

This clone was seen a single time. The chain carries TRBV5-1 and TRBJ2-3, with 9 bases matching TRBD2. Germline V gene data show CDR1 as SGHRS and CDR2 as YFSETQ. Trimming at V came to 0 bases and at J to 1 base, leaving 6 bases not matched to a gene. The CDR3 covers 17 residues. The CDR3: CASSLVPSGVGTDTQYF. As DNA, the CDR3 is TGCGCCAGCAGCTTGGTCCCTAGCGGGGTTGGCACAGATACGCAGTATTTT.

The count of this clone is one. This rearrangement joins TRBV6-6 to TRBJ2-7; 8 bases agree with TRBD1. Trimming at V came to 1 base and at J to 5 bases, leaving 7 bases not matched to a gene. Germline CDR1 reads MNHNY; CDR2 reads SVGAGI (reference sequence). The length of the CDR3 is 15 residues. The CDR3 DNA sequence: TGTGCCAGCAGTTACTGGGGTCAGGGGGCTAACGAGCAGTACTTC. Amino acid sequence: CASSYWGQGANEQYF.

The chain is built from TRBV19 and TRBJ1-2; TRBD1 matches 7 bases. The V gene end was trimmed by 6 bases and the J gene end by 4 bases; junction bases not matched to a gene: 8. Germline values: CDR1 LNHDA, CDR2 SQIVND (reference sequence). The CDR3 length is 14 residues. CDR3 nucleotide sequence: TGTGCCAGTAGGGAAACAGGGGCCCTCTATGGCTACACCTTC. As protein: CASRETGALYGYTF. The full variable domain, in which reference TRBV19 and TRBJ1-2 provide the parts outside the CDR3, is DGGITQSPKYLFRKEGQNVTLSCEQNLNHDAMYWYRQDPGQGLRLIYYSQIVNDFQKGDIAEGYSVSREKKESFPLTVTSAQKNPTAFYLCASRETGALYGYTFGSGTRLTVV.

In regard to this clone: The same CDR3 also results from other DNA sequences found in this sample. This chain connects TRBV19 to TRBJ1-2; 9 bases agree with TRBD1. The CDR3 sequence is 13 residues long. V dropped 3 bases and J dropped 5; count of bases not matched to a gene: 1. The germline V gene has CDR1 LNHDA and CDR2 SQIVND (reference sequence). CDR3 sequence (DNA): TGTGCCAGTAGTATTGGGACAGGGTATGGCTACACCTTC. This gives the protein CASSIGTGYGYTF.

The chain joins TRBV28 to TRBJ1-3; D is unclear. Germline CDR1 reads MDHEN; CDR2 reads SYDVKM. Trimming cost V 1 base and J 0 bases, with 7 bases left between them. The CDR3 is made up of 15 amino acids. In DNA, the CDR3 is TGTGCCAGCAGTTTATCCCGGTACTCTGGAAACACCATATATTTT. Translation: CASSLSRYSGNTIYF.

The CDR3 protein is CATSKIDRGSNQPQHF. The CDR3 region has the DNA TGTGCCACCAGCAAAATCGACAGGGGTAGCAATCAGCCCCAGCATTTT. The rearrangement joins TRBV15 to TRBJ1-5, with TRBD1 matching over 8 bases. V gave up 4 bases and J gave up 0 bases; unmatched junction bases: 5. The CDR3 covers 16 residues. The germline gives CDR1 LNHNV, CDR2 YYDKDF (reference sequence).

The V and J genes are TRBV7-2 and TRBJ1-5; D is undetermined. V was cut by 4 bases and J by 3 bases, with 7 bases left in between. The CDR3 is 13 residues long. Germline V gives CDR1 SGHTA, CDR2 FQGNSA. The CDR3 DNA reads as TGTGCCAGCAGCTATGGCATCAATCAGCCCCAGCATTTT. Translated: CASSYGINQPQHF.

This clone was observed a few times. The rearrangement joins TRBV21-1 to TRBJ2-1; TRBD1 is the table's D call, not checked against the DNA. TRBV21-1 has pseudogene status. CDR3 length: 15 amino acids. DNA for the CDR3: TGTGCCAGCAGCAAAAACGGGAGACAGGGTCGGGAGCAGTTCTTC. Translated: CASSKNGRQGREQFF.

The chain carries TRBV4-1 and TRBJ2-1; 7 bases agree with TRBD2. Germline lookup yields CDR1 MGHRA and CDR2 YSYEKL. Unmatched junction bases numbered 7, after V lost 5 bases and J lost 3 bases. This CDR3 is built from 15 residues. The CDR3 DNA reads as TGCGCCAGCAGCAAAGGACTAGGGGACTACAATGAGCAGTTCTTC. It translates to CASSKGLGDYNEQFF.